This is a list of T cell receptor beta chains from one sample in a study of blood T cells in healthy people across ages. Via MiXCR, TCRdb re-called the 5' RACE reads, giving one row per CDR3 protein. Altogether over 700,000 distinct CDR3 sequences are present, 25% being singletons, with the ten largest covering 9.4%. These sequences were also reported in another study, on T cells of mothers and their children.

Sample: blood. All receptors come from a boy younger than 18 in good health. Both conserved end residues are part of each CDR3. The D gene is left open where the match is weak. Some rows have no size entry. The others give once, few or many, or a class for an expanded clone.

D gene: TRBD2; V gene: TRBV7-8; clone size: few; J gene: TRBJ2-5; CDR3 protein: CASSRLAVSETQYF; CDR3 DNA: TGTGCCAGCAGCCGACTAGCGGTCTCAGAGACCCAGTACTTC
D gene: NA; V gene: TRBV11-2; clone size: NA; J gene: TRBJ2-3; CDR3 protein: CASSLEELVGQYF; CDR3 DNA: TGTGCCAGCAGCTTAGAAGAACTAGTGGGGCAGTATTTT
D gene: TRBD2; V gene: TRBV12-3/TRBV12-4; clone size: few; J gene: TRBJ2-3; CDR3 protein: CASRLAGAIDTQYF; CDR3 DNA: TGTGCCAGCCGTCTAGCGGGAGCTATAGATACGCAGTATTTT
D gene: NA; V gene: TRBV7-2; clone size: NA; J gene: TRBJ1-4; CDR3 protein: CASSLAGFNEKLFF; CDR3 DNA: TGTGCCAGCAGCTTAGCCGGTTTTAATGAAAAACTGTTTTTT
D gene: TRBD1; V gene: TRBV3-1; clone size: few; J gene: TRBJ2-5; CDR3 protein: CASSPKRTGGLETQYF; CDR3 DNA: TGTGCCAGCAGCCCCAAACGGACAGGGGGCTTGGAGACCCAGTACTTC
D gene: NA; V gene: TRBV10-3; clone size: NA; J gene: TRBJ2-5; CDR3 protein: CAISESSPGVKTQYF; CDR3 DNA: TGTGCCATCAGTGAGTCCTCTCCGGGTGTAAAGACCCAGTACTTC
D gene: NA; V gene: TRBV5-1; clone size: NA; J gene: TRBJ2-7; CDR3 protein: CASSPSPPGLTRYEQYF; CDR3 DNA: TGCGCCAGCAGCCCCTCCCCCCCGGGACTCACACGGTACGAGCAGTACTTC
D gene: NA; V gene: TRBV14; clone size: NA; J gene: TRBJ2-1; CDR3 protein: CASSLPGTFYNEQFF; CDR3 DNA: TGTGCCAGCAGCCTTCCCGGGACTTTTTACAATGAGCAGTTCTTC
D gene: TRBD2; V gene: TRBV27; clone size: few; J gene: TRBJ2-7; CDR3 protein: CASSLIAGAVHEQYF; CDR3 DNA: TGTGCCAGCAGTTTAATAGCGGGAGCTGTACACGAGCAGTACTTC
D gene: TRBD2; V gene: TRBV20-1; clone size: few; J gene: TRBJ2-5; CDR3 protein: CSARLAGLETQYF; CDR3 DNA: TGCAGTGCAAGACTAGCGGGATTAGAGACCCAGTACTTC
D gene: TRBD2; V gene: TRBV2; clone size: NA; J gene: TRBJ2-1; CDR3 protein: CAGSGPRLAAVNEQFF; CDR3 DNA: TGTGCCGGCAGTGGTCCGAGACTAGCGGCTGTCAATGAGCAGTTCTTC
D gene: NA; V gene: TRBV12-3/TRBV12-4; clone size: NA; J gene: TRBJ1-1; CDR3 protein: CASSRRVEAFF; CDR3 DNA: TGTGCCAGCAGCCGCCGAGTTGAAGCTTTCTTT
D gene: NA; V gene: TRBV5-6; clone size: NA; J gene: TRBJ2-1; CDR3 protein: CASSLATVNEQFF; CDR3 DNA: TGTGCCAGCAGCTTGGCCACAGTCAATGAGCAGTTCTTC
D gene: TRBD2; V gene: TRBV9; clone size: NA; J gene: TRBJ2-1; CDR3 protein: CASSRTSGRTYNEQFF; CDR3 DNA: TGTGCCAGCAGCAGGACTAGCGGGAGGACGTACAATGAGCAGTTCTTC
D gene: NA; V gene: TRBV24-1; clone size: NA; J gene: TRBJ2-5; CDR3 protein: CATESWGGETQYF; CDR3 DNA: TGTGCCACCGAGTCTTGGGGTGGCGAGACCCAGTACTTC
D gene: NA; V gene: TRBV25-1; clone size: few; J gene: TRBJ2-5; CDR3 protein: CASSCPVDQETQYF; CDR3 DNA: TGTGCCAGCAGTTGCCCCGTAGACCAAGAGACCCAGTACTTC
D gene: NA; V gene: TRBV7-9; clone size: NA; J gene: TRBJ2-5; CDR3 protein: CASSTLKGGRQETQYF; CDR3 DNA: TGTGCCAGCAGTACTCTCAAGGGGGGCAGACAAGAGACCCAGTACTTC